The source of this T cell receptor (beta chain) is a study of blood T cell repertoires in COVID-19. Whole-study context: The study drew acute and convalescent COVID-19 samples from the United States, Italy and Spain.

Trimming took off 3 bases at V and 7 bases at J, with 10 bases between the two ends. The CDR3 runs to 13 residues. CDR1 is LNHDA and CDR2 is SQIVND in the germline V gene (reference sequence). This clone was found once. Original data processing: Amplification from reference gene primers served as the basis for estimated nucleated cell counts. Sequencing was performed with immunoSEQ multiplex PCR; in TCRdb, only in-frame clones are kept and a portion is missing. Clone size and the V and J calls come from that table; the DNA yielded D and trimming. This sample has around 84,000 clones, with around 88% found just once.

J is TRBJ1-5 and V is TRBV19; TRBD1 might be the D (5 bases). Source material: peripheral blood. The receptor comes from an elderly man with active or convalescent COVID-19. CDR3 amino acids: CASSIQGEQPQHF. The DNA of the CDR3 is TGTGCCAGTAGTATCCAGGGTGAGCAGCCCCAGCATTTT.